This T cell receptor (beta chain) appears in the sequencing data of a study of Graves' ophthalmopathy and Graves' hyperthyroidism. There are 16 residues in the CDR3. Trimming cost V 1 base and J 5 bases; bases outside gene matches: 7. In germline, CDR1 is SGHTA, CDR2 FQGTGA. The authors amplified TCR beta CDR3 regions from RNA transcripts. HTBI primers were used in a first-round RT-PCR, which preceded a second-round multiplex PCR. TCRdb ran MiXCR on the multiplex PCR reads and lists one entry per CDR3 protein. The sample has about 550,000 distinct CDR3 sequences, roughly 40% seen once. This clonotype occurred a few times. Certain patients, namely those with other autoimmune diseases, uncontrolled infections, pregnancy or lactation, were excluded.

The chain combines TRBV7-3 with TRBJ2-7; 11 bases match TRBD1. Sequenced: peripheral blood or thyroid tissue (not recorded which). The TCR was taken from an adult man with Graves' hyperthyroidism. The CDR3 protein is CASSLNPGQGADEQYF. The CDR3 DNA follows: TGTGCCAGCAGCTTAAATCCTGGACAGGGGGCGGACGAGCAGTACTTC.